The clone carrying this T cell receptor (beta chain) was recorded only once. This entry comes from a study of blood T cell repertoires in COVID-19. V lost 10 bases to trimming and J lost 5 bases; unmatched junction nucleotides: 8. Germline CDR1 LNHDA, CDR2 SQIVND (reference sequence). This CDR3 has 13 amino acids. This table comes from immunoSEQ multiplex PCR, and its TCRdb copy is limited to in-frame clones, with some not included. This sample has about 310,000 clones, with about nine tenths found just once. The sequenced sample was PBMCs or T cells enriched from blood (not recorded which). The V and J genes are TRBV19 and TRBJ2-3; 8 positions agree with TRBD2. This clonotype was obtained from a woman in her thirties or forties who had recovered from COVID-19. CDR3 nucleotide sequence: TGTGCCACCCGGCGGGGGGCTGGAGATACGCAGTATTTT. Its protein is CATRRGAGDTQYF.